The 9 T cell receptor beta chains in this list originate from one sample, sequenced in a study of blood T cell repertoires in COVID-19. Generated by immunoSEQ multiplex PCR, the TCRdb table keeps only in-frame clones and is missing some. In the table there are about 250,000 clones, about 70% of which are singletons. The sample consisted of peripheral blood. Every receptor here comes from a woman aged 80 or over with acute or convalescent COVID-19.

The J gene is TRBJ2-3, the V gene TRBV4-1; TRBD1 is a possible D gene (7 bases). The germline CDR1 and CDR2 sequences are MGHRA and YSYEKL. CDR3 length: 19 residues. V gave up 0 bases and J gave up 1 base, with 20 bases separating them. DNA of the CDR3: TGCGCCAGCAGCCAAGATGCGGCCAGGGGGGTGGGTCGCACAGATACGCAGTATTTT. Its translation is CASSQDAARGVGRTDTQYF.

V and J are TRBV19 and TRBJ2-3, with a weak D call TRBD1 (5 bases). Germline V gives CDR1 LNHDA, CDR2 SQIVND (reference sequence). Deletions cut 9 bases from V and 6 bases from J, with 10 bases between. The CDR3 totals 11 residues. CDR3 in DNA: TGTGCCAGCACAAACAGGGATACGCAGTATTTT. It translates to CASTNRDTQYF.

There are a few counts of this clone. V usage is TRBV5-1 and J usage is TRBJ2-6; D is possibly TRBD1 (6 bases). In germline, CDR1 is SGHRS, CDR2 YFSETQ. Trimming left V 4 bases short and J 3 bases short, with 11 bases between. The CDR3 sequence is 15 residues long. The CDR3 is CASSPGALGANVLTF. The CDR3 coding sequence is TGCGCCAGCAGCCCAGGGGCGCTTGGGGCCAACGTCCTGACTTTC. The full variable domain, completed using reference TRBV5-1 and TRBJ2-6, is KAGVTQTPRYLIKTRGQQVTLSCSPISGHRSVSWYQQTPGQGLQFLFEYFSETQRNKGNFPGRFSGRQFSNSRSEMNVSTLELGDSALYLCASSPGALGANVLTFGAGSRLTVL.

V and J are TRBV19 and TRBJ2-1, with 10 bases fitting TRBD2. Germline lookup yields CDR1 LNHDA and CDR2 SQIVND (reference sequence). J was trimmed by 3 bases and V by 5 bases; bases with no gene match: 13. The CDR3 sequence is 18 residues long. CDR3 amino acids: CASSWSSGSIKGYNEQFF. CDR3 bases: TGTGCCAGTAGTTGGTCTAGCGGGAGTATAAAGGGCTACAATGAGCAGTTCTTC.

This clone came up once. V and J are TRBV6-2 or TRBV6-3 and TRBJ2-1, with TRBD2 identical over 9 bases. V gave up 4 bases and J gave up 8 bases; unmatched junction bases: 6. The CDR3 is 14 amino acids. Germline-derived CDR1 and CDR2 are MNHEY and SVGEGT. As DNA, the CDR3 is TGTGCCAGCAGTTTAGCGGGAGTCATATATGAGCAGTTCTTC. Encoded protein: CASSLAGVIYEQFF.

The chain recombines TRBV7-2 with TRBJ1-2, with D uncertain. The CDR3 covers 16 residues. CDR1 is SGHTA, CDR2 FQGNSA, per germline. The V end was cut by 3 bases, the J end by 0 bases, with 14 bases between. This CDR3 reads CASSFLALNPNYGYTF. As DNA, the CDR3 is TGTGCCAGCAGCTTCCTCGCCCTAAACCCTAACTATGGCTACACCTTC.

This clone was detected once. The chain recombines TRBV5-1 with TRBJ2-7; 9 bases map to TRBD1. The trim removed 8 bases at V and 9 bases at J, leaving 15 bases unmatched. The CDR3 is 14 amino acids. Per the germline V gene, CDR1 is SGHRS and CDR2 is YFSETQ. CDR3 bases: TGCGCCAGTAAGCTGGGACAGGGTTTCATCGGGCAGTACTTC. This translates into CASKLGQGFIGQYF.

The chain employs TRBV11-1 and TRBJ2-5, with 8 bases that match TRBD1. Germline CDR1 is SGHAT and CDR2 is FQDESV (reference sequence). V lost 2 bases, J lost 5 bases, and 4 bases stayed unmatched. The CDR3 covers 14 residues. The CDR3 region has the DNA TGTGCCAGCAGCTTACAGGGGGCCGGGGAGACCCAGTACTTC. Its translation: CASSLQGAGETQYF.

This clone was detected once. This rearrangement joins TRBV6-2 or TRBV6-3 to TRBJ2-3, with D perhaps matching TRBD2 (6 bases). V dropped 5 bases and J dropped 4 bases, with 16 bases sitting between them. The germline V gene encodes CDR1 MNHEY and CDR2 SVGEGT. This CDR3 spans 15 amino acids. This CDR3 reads CASSRRRRDPDTQYF. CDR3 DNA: TGTGCCAGCAGTCGCCGGCGGAGGGACCCAGATACGCAGTATTTT.